The 20 T cell receptor beta chains below come from one sample, sequenced in a study of T cells in Graves' hyperthyroidism and ophthalmopathy. Regions amplified from RNA transcripts were the TCR beta CDR3 regions. Primed by the HTBI set, a first-round RT-PCR was run on the TCR CDR3. TCRdb passed the multiplex PCR reads through MiXCR, listing each CDR3 protein once. The table lists 400,000 to 600,000 distinct CDR3 sequences, more than 15% of them singletons. The sample was blood. These receptors were taken from a woman aged 25 to 45 with Graves' ophthalmopathy.

The V and J genes are TRBV11-2 and TRBJ2-6, with D unresolved. V was shortened by 1 base and J by 2 bases, with 9 bases between the two germline ends. CDR1 and CDR2 (germline): SGHAT, FQNNGV. The CDR3 covers 16 residues. Here the CDR3 reads CASSLVRVAGANVLTF. Written as DNA, the CDR3 is TGTGCCAGCAGCTTAGTCCGGGTCGCTGGGGCCAACGTCCTGACTTTC.

This clonotype was seen many times. The genes are TRBV6-1 and TRBJ1-1; D may be TRBD1 (5 bases). The CDR3 is 14 residues long. Per germline, CDR1 MNHNS and CDR2 SASEGT. V dropped 5 bases and J dropped 1 base, with 11 bases sitting between them. The CDR3 DNA reads as TGTGCCAGCAGTTCTCACGGACAGAACACTGAAGCTTTCTTT. It specifies CASSSHGQNTEAFF.

For this clonotype: As the CDR3 is not closed by the conserved phenylalanine or tryptophan, this likely results from a read error. The chain recombines TRBV19 with TRBJ1-1; D is unresolved. Trimming stripped 6 bases from V and 0 bases from J, with 8 bases between. This CDR3 comprises 13 residues. Germline CDR1 is LNHDA and CDR2 is SQIVND (reference sequence). CDR3 coding DNA: TGTGCCAGTAGAGGGTGGTTGAACACTGAAGCTTTCCTT. As protein: CASRGWLNTEAFL.

This clonotype was picked up a small number of times. The CDR3 sequence is CTIKPESGTGELFF. CDR3 coding DNA: TGCACCATCAAACCGGAAAGTGGGACCGGGGAGCTGTTTTTT. The gene calls are TRBV29-1 and TRBJ2-2; no reliable D call. CDR3 length equals 14 residues. Germline CDR1 and CDR2: SQVTM and ANQGSEA.

This clonotype has ten or more counts. The J gene is TRBJ2-3, the V gene TRBV7-2; 12 bases align to TRBD2. Germline V gene data show CDR1 as SGHTA and CDR2 as FQGNSA. The V segment lost 4 bases and the J segment 5 bases; nucleotides outside the gene matches: 7. CDR3 length: 16 residues. The CDR3 sequence is CASSSTTSGSQDTQYF. The DNA of the CDR3 is TGTGCCAGCAGCTCCACGACTAGCGGGAGTCAAGATACGCAGTATTTT.

This clonotype occurred many times. The chain links TRBV5-6 to TRBJ1-1; D gene unclear. The germline V gene has CDR1 SGHDT and CDR2 YYEEEE. The V gene lost 0 bases and the J gene lost 5 bases, with 14 bases spanning the gap. CDR3 length: 15 amino acids. CDR3 in amino acids: CASSLAVNSLTEAFF. CDR3 DNA sequence: TGTGCCAGCAGCTTGGCCGTGAACAGCTTAACTGAAGCTTTCTTT. Full variable domain (outside the CDR3, taken from reference TRBV5-6 and TRBJ1-1): DAGVTQSPTHLIKTRGQQVTLRCSPKSGHDTVSWYQQALGQGPQFIFQYYEEEERQRGNFPDRFSGHQFPNYSSELNVNALLLGDSALYLCASSLAVNSLTEAFFGQGTRLTVV.

The sample holds a few counts of this clonotype. The V gene is TRBV4-1, the J gene TRBJ2-7; the D gene is possibly TRBD1 (6 bases). The CDR3 loop spans 14 amino acids. The germline CDR1 and CDR2 sequences are MGHRA and YSYEKL. The V and J ends lost 4 bases and 0 bases respectively, with 10 bases between them. The CDR3 nucleotides are TGCGCCAGCAGCCCGACAGGTAACTCCTACGAGCAGTACTTC. Translated: CASSPTGNSYEQYF.

V usage is TRBV14 and J usage is TRBJ2-1; weak D call: TRBD1 (5 bases). The V end was cut by 4 bases, the J end by 1 base, with 11 bases between. The CDR3 has 15 residues. CDR1 is SGHDN and CDR2 is FVKESK in the germline V gene. The CDR3 nucleotides read TGTGCCAGCAGCCCTCAGGGCTTTTCCTACAATGAGCAGTTCTTC. Protein product: CASSPQGFSYNEQFF.

This clonotype was detected many times. The chain recombines TRBV5-1 with TRBJ2-1; 8 bases map to TRBD1. The length of the CDR3 is 14 residues. Germline V lookup: CDR1 SGHRS, CDR2 YFSETQ. The V gene end was trimmed by 3 bases and the J gene end by 8 bases; junction bases not matched to a gene: 7. This chain's CDR3 is CASSWGTGRDEQFF. CDR3 bases: TGCGCCAGCAGCTGGGGGACAGGCAGGGATGAGCAGTTCTTC.

This clonotype appeared a few times. The chain joins TRBV10-3 to TRBJ2-7; D might be TRBD2 (6 bases). Trimming removed 10 bases at V and 7 bases at J, with 20 bases between. The germline V gene has CDR1 ENHRY and CDR2 SYGVKD. The CDR3 loop spans 13 amino acids. The CDR3 nucleotides are TGTGCCACTCAAAACCGACTAGAGGGGGAGCAGTACTTC. Translating it yields CATQNRLEGEQYF.

This clonotype was seen many times. The chain employs TRBV30 and TRBJ1-2; no reliable D call. V lost 2 bases and J 1 base, leaving 8 bases between the germline ends. CDR3 length: 13 amino acids. The V gene's germline CDR1 is GTSNPN and CDR2 SVGIG (reference sequence). CDR3 in amino acids: CAWSKGFNYGYTF. As DNA, the CDR3 is TGTGCCTGGAGTAAAGGATTTAACTATGGCTACACCTTC.

CDR3: CASKPSSYNEQFF. The CDR3 bases are TGTGCCAGTAAGCCGAGCTCCTACAATGAGCAGTTCTTC. The chain recombines TRBV19 with TRBJ2-1, with no clear D. The V and J ends lost 7 bases and 0 bases respectively, with 7 bases between them. The CDR3 spans 13 residues. Germline V gene lookup returns CDR1 LNHDA and CDR2 SQIVND (reference sequence).

This clonotype was detected ten times or more. The V gene is TRBV27, the J gene TRBJ2-1; TRBD2 matches at 15 bases. Unmatched junction bases numbered 3, after V lost 5 bases and J lost 7 bases. The CDR3 loop spans 15 amino acids. The V gene's germline CDR1 is MNHEY and CDR2 SMNVEV (reference sequence). The CDR3 spells CASSAGTSGRNEQFF. In nucleotides, the CDR3 is TGTGCCAGCAGTGCCGGGACTAGCGGGAGGAATGAGCAGTTCTTC.

This clonotype was recorded at least ten times. The chain uses TRBV11-2 and TRBJ2-5, with a tentative D call TRBD2 (6 bases). The CDR3 covers 11 residues. Looked up from germline, CDR1 is SGHAT and CDR2 is FQNNGV. V dropped 5 bases and J dropped 7 bases, with 8 bases sitting between them. CDR3 in amino acids: CASSPGGTQYF. Here the CDR3 DNA reads TGTGCCAGCAGCCCCGGGGGGACCCAGTACTTC.

Many counts were recorded for this clonotype. The V gene is TRBV4-1, the J gene TRBJ2-7, with D possibly TRBD1 on 6 matching bases. Deletions cut 1 base from V and 2 bases from J, with 12 bases between. Germline CDR1 is MGHRA and CDR2 is YSYEKL. This CDR3 is 15 amino acids long. The CDR3 is CASSQGRGSAYEQYF. The DNA of the CDR3 is TGCGCCAGCAGCCAAGGCAGGGGTAGCGCCTACGAGCAGTACTTC.

This clonotype was observed many times. This sequence joins TRBV20-1 and TRBJ2-7; D might be TRBD1 or TRBD2, each matching 5 bases. Trimming shortened V by 3 bases and J by 0 bases, and 18 bases separated the two germline ends. The germline V gene encodes CDR1 DFQATT and CDR2 SNEGSKA (reference sequence). The CDR3 loop spans 16 amino acids. This chain's CDR3 is CSASPLGTVSSYEQYF. In nucleotides, the CDR3 is TGCAGTGCTAGTCCTTTGGGGACGGTGAGCTCCTACGAGCAGTACTTC.

This clonotype was detected only a few times. The chain couples TRBV5-8 to TRBJ1-5, with D possibly TRBD1 on 6 matching bases. The V end lost 6 bases, the J end lost 0 bases, and 13 bases lay between the germline ends. This CDR3 has 15 amino acids. The V gene's germline CDR1 is SGHTS and CDR2 YDEGEE. CDR3 amino acids: CASNLGGNSNQPQHF. The CDR3 region has the DNA TGTGCCAGCAACCTTGGGGGCAATAGCAATCAGCCCCAGCATTTT.

V is TRBV19 and J is TRBJ2-3; 7 nucleotides agree with TRBD1. V trimming: 7 bases; J trimming: 4 bases; junction bases outside the gene matches: 8. The CDR3 sequence is 14 residues long. Germline-derived CDR1 and CDR2 are LNHDA and SQIVND (reference sequence). The CDR3 region has the DNA TGTGCCAGTAATAACGGACAGGAGCCAGATACGCAGTATTTT. Protein sequence: CASNNGQEPDTQYF.

This clonotype was counted many times. V and J are TRBV27 and TRBJ1-5; possible D gene TRBD1, 5 bases. The CDR3 is made up of 16 amino acids. The germline CDR1 and CDR2 sequences are MNHEY and SMNVEV (reference sequence). V dropped 5 bases and J dropped 2 bases, with 16 bases sitting between them. The CDR3, as DNA: TGTGCCAGCAGTCCCCGCCAGGTCAGGGGCAATCAGCCCCAGCATTTT. It encodes CASSPRQVRGNQPQHF.

The V gene is TRBV12-3 or TRBV12-4, the J gene TRBJ2-1, with D hard to call. The CDR3 runs to 15 residues. V was clipped by 5 bases and J by 2 bases, with 13 bases between them. CDR3 bases: TGTGCCAGCAGTATCTTAGGAAACCCCTACAATGAGCAGTTCTTC. Protein sequence: CASSILGNPYNEQFF.